A selection of T cell receptor beta chains follows, all from one sample in a study of blood T cell repertoires in COVID-19. This table comes from immunoSEQ multiplex PCR, and its TCRdb copy is limited to in-frame clones, with some not included. Of 300,000 to 450,000 clones in the sample, less than 85% were seen once. The material sequenced was peripheral blood. The receptor source for this set is a woman in her late teens or twenties with acute or convalescent COVID-19. Both conserved end residues are part of each CDR3. The D gene is left open where the match is weak. A clone size is listed for some rows: how often the clone was seen (once, few, many), or a class if it is expanded.

clone size: .; J gene: TRBJ2-5; V gene: TRBV7-3; D gene: .; CDR3 protein: CASSFAPFGITPSETQYF; CDR3 DNA: TGTGCCAGCAGCTTCGCGCCCTTCGGGATAACCCCTTCGGAGACCCAGTACTTC
clone size: .; J gene: TRBJ1-4; V gene: TRBV7-8; D gene: .; CDR3 protein: CASSQTQGGREKLFF; CDR3 DNA: TGTGCCAGCAGTCAAACCCAGGGCGGACGAGAAAAACTGTTTTTT
clone size: .; J gene: TRBJ2-5; V gene: TRBV7-8; D gene: TRBD2; CDR3 protein: CASSLGGGETQYF; CDR3 DNA: TGTGCCAGCAGCCTCGGGGGAGGGGAGACCCAGTACTTC
clone size: .; J gene: TRBJ1-5; V gene: TRBV5-1; D gene: .; CDR3 protein: CASSPLGGGSQPQHF; CDR3 DNA: TGCGCCAGCAGCCCCCTCGGAGGAGGGAGTCAGCCCCAGCATTTT
clone size: .; J gene: TRBJ1-4; V gene: TRBV9; D gene: .; CDR3 protein: CASSPRTDYPEKLFF; CDR3 DNA: TGTGCCAGCAGCCCCCGGACAGACTACCCCGAAAAACTGTTTTTT
clone size: few; J gene: TRBJ1-4; V gene: TRBV24-1; D gene: .; CDR3 protein: CATSDLSRDGEKLFF; CDR3 DNA: TGTGCCACCAGTGATTTGTCCAGGGATGGTGAAAAACTGTTTTTT
clone size: .; J gene: TRBJ2-6; V gene: TRBV7-9; D gene: .; CDR3 protein: CASSRSSGVGANVLTF; CDR3 DNA: TGTGCCAGCAGCCGTTCATCCGGGGTTGGGGCCAACGTCCTGACTTTC
clone size: .; J gene: TRBJ1-4; V gene: TRBV21-1; D gene: .; CDR3 protein: CASTKGAGREKLFF; CDR3 DNA: TGTGCCAGCACTAAAGGGGCAGGGAGGGAAAAACTGTTTTTT
clone size: .; J gene: TRBJ2-1; V gene: TRBV4-2; D gene: TRBD2; CDR3 protein: CASSQDTSGSVFF; CDR3 DNA: TGTGCCAGCAGCCAGGACACTAGCGGGAGTGTGTTCTTC
clone size: .; J gene: TRBJ1-3; V gene: TRBV24-1; D gene: .; CDR3 protein: CATSDVDTIYF; CDR3 DNA: TGTGCCACCAGTGACGTAGACACCATATATTTT
clone size: .; J gene: TRBJ1-2; V gene: TRBV28; D gene: .; CDR3 protein: CASSLGQDWHGYTF; CDR3 DNA: TGTGCCAGCAGTTTGGGGCAGGATTGGCATGGCTACACCTTC
clone size: .; J gene: TRBJ2-2; V gene: TRBV24-1; D gene: TRBD2; CDR3 protein: CATSDSTSGGNTGELFF; CDR3 DNA: TGTGCCACCAGTGACAGTACTAGCGGGGGAAACACCGGGGAGCTGTTTTTT
clone size: .; J gene: TRBJ2-5; V gene: TRBV5-1; D gene: TRBD2; CDR3 protein: CASSPGTSGPLFQETQYF; CDR3 DNA: TGCGCCAGCAGCCCGGGGACTAGCGGGCCACTTTTCCAAGAGACCCAGTACTTC
clone size: .; J gene: TRBJ1-5; V gene: TRBV19; D gene: TRBD1; CDR3 protein: CASRPQGASQPQHF; CDR3 DNA: TGTGCCAGTAGGCCGCAGGGGGCGAGTCAGCCCCAGCATTTT
clone size: few; J gene: TRBJ2-1; V gene: TRBV12-5; D gene: .; CDR3 protein: CASGLSAGNEQFF; CDR3 DNA: TGTGCTAGTGGTTTGTCAGCGGGCAATGAGCAGTTCTTC
clone size: .; J gene: TRBJ2-1; V gene: TRBV4-2; D gene: .; CDR3 protein: CASSQARGGASNEQFF; CDR3 DNA: TGTGCCAGCAGCCAAGCGCGTGGGGGGGCCTCCAATGAGCAGTTCTTC
clone size: .; J gene: TRBJ1-6; V gene: TRBV4-2; D gene: .; CDR3 protein: CASSQDGGNSPLHF; CDR3 DNA: TGTGCCAGCAGCCAAGATGGGGGGAATTCACCCCTCCACTTT
clone size: .; J gene: TRBJ2-1; V gene: TRBV19; D gene: TRBD1; CDR3 protein: CATSSPGGSYNEQFF; CDR3 DNA: TGTGCAACAAGTAGTCCAGGGGGCTCCTACAATGAGCAGTTCTTC
clone size: .; J gene: TRBJ1-5; V gene: TRBV12-5; D gene: TRBD1; CDR3 protein: CASGFGTDYSNQPQHF; CDR3 DNA: TGTGCTAGTGGTTTCGGGACAGATTATAGCAATCAGCCCCAGCATTTT
clone size: .; J gene: TRBJ2-5; V gene: TRBV2; D gene: .; CDR3 protein: CASRESIETQYF; CDR3 DNA: TGTGCCAGCAGAGAGTCTATTGAGACCCAGTACTTC